The sequence of this T cell receptor beta chain was determined in a study of regulatory T cells in long-lasting Graves disease. Study at large: In persistent Graves' disease, antithyroid drugs had been taken for over 5 years and TSH receptor antibodies stayed positive.

A few counts support this clonotype. Described time point: persistent/refractory GD, antithyroid drugs over 5 years with positive TRAb. The TCR library was prepared using RNA isolated from PBMCs. From an endocrinology department in Xi'an, China, came the patients. Researchers made TCR beta libraries by using iRepertoire HTBI primers and running Arm-PCR on CDR3 regions. Original methodology: Identified segments across samples numbered approximately 62 TRBV and about 15 TRBJ. TCRdb used MiXCR to reprocess the multiplex PCR reads, holding one entry per CDR3 protein. These V and J calls rely on TCRdb rather than the paper's analysis. The sample has roughly 450,000 distinct CDR3 sequences, around 20% seen once. The V and J ends lost 1 base and 7 bases respectively, with 15 bases between them. The germline V gene encodes CDR1 SGHRS and CDR2 YFSETQ. The CDR3 is made up of 14 amino acids.

This TCR was recovered from a female donor with Graves disease. The source was peripheral blood mononuclear cells (PBMCs), collected when the disease was refractory, from a patient treated with antithyroid drugs. The J gene is TRBJ2-7, the V gene TRBV5-1; D gene uncertain. The CDR3 bases are TGCGCCAGCAGCTTGATTGGGTCCCCTGGAGAGCAGTACTTC. This codes for CASSLIGSPGEQYF.